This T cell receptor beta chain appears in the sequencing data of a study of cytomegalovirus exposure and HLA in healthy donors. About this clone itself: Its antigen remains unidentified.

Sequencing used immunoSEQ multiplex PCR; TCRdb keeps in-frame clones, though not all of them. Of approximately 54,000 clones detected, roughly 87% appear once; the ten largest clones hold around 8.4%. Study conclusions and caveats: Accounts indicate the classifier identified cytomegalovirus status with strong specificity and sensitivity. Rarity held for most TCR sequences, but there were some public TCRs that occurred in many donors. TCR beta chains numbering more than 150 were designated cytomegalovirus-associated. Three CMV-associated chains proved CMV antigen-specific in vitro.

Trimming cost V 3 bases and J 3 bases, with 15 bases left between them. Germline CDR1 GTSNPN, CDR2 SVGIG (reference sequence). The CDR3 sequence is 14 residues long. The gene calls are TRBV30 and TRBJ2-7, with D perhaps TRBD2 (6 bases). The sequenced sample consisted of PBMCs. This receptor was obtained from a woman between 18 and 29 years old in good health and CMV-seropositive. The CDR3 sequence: CAWSGLPFVYEQYF. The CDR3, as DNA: TGTGCCTGGAGCGGACTACCGTTTGTCTACGAGCAGTACTTC.